This is a list of T cell receptor beta chains from one sample in a study of CD8 T cells in Susac syndrome. TCRdb called the immunoSEQ multiplex PCR reads again in MiXCR, with one record for every CDR3 protein. Of 150,000 to 180,000 distinct CDR3 sequences listed, around 95% are singletons. The sequencing sample was made of CD4+ T cells from PBMCs. The source of these receptors is a human donor with Susac syndrome. Each CDR3 is given with its conserved first and last residue. D genes are given only for firm matches. A clone size is listed for some rows: how often the clone was seen (once, few, many), or a class if it is expanded.

clone size: NA; V gene: TRBV7-8; D gene: TRBD1; J gene: TRBJ1-6; CDR3 DNA: TGTGCCAGCAGCTTAAAGGGACAGCCTATTTCACCCCTCCACTTT; CDR3 protein: CASSLKGQPISPLHF
clone size: NA; V gene: TRBV7-2; D gene: NA; J gene: TRBJ2-1; CDR3 DNA: TGTGCCAGCAGCTTAGGACCGATGGGGGAGCAGTTCTTC; CDR3 protein: CASSLGPMGEQFF
clone size: NA; V gene: TRBV13; D gene: TRBD2; J gene: TRBJ2-3; CDR3 DNA: TGTGCCAGCAGCTTACTAGCGGGGACTCGCACAGATACGCAGTATTTT; CDR3 protein: CASSLLAGTRTDTQYF
clone size: NA; V gene: TRBV25-1; D gene: NA; J gene: TRBJ1-2; CDR3 DNA: TGTGCCAGCAGTGAAAGGTCAGGGCGGTTTTGGGGCTACACCTTC; CDR3 protein: CASSERSGRFWGYTF
clone size: NA; V gene: TRBV6-2/TRBV6-3; D gene: NA; J gene: TRBJ2-2; CDR3 DNA: TGTGCCAGCATCCCGCGGACGGGGTCGAACACCGGGGAGCTGTTTTTT; CDR3 protein: CASIPRTGSNTGELFF
clone size: NA; V gene: TRBV5-1; D gene: NA; J gene: TRBJ2-5; CDR3 DNA: TGCGCCAGCAGCATTGGGGGGGAGACCCAGTACTTC; CDR3 protein: CASSIGGETQYF
clone size: NA; V gene: TRBV4-1; D gene: NA; J gene: TRBJ2-7; CDR3 DNA: TGCGCCAGCAGCCAAGTACTTACGGGGGCTGGCGAGCAGTACTTC; CDR3 protein: CASSQVLTGAGEQYF
clone size: NA; V gene: TRBV20-1; D gene: TRBD2; J gene: TRBJ2-1; CDR3 DNA: TGCAGTGCTAGTGAGCGGGGGCTAATTGACAATGAGCAGTTCTTC; CDR3 protein: CSASERGLIDNEQFF
clone size: NA; V gene: TRBV24-1; D gene: TRBD1; J gene: TRBJ2-3; CDR3 DNA: TGTGCCACCAGTGATTCGACGGGGACAGGGGGGATAGATACGCAGTATTTT; CDR3 protein: CATSDSTGTGGIDTQYF
clone size: NA; V gene: TRBV15; D gene: NA; J gene: TRBJ1-5; CDR3 DNA: TGTGCCACCAGCAGAGATACGAATCAGCCCCAGCATTTT; CDR3 protein: CATSRDTNQPQHF
clone size: NA; V gene: TRBV15; D gene: NA; J gene: TRBJ1-4; CDR3 DNA: TGTGCCACGTCATTCGGGGGTGAAAAACTGTTTTTT; CDR3 protein: CATSFGGEKLFF
clone size: NA; V gene: TRBV20-1; D gene: NA; J gene: TRBJ2-3; CDR3 DNA: TGCAGTGCTAGAGGTCCCGCCCGGGGACGGAAAGATACGCAGTATTTT; CDR3 protein: CSARGPARGRKDTQYF
clone size: NA; V gene: TRBV19; D gene: NA; J gene: TRBJ1-1; CDR3 DNA: TGTGCCAGTAGTCTACAGGGTGGGGAATTGGGAATGGGGATTAACACTGAAGCTTTCTTT; CDR3 protein: CASSLQGGELGMGINTEAFF
clone size: NA; V gene: TRBV9; D gene: TRBD1; J gene: TRBJ1-1; CDR3 DNA: TGTGCCAGCAGCCTCCGGGGGACAGATGAAGCTTTCTTT; CDR3 protein: CASSLRGTDEAFF
clone size: NA; V gene: TRBV20-1; D gene: NA; J gene: TRBJ2-1; CDR3 DNA: TGCAGTGCTCTAGTGGGGGGCGGACCCAATGAGCAGTTCTTC; CDR3 protein: CSALVGGGPNEQFF
clone size: NA; V gene: TRBV2; D gene: NA; J gene: TRBJ1-5; CDR3 DNA: TGTGCCAGCAGTGAAGGACTCAGTGAAAATCAGCCCCAGCATTTT; CDR3 protein: CASSEGLSENQPQHF
clone size: NA; V gene: TRBV6-2/TRBV6-3; D gene: NA; J gene: TRBJ2-2; CDR3 DNA: TGTGCCAGCAGGACAGGGACTGATCTGTTTTTT; CDR3 protein: CASRTGTDLFF
clone size: NA; V gene: TRBV3-1; D gene: NA; J gene: TRBJ1-2; CDR3 DNA: TGTGCCAGCAGCCAACAGGTCGGTGGCTACACCTTC; CDR3 protein: CASSQQVGGYTF
clone size: NA; V gene: TRBV29-1; D gene: TRBD2; J gene: TRBJ2-2; CDR3 DNA: TGCAGCGTTGGGGGAGGGACTTACACCGGGGAGCTGTTTTTT; CDR3 protein: CSVGGGTYTGELFF
clone size: NA; V gene: TRBV3-1; D gene: NA; J gene: TRBJ2-5; CDR3 DNA: TGTGCCAGCAGCCGAAGAACCCCGGGACCTAAAGAGACCCAGTACTTC; CDR3 protein: CASSRRTPGPKETQYF
clone size: NA; V gene: TRBV7-8; D gene: TRBD1; J gene: TRBJ1-4; CDR3 DNA: TGTGCCAGCAGCTTCGGGACAGCTAATGAAAAACTGTTTTTT; CDR3 protein: CASSFGTANEKLFF
clone size: once; V gene: TRBV9; D gene: TRBD1; J gene: TRBJ1-4; CDR3 DNA: TGTGCCAGCAGTACAGGGGGCAGCGGAAAACTGTTTTTT; CDR3 protein: CASSTGGSGKLFF
clone size: NA; V gene: TRBV20-1; D gene: NA; J gene: TRBJ1-1; CDR3 DNA: TGCAGTGCTAGCCAAGGGGTCGGGACCAGAGCTTTCTTT; CDR3 protein: CSASQGVGTRAFF
clone size: NA; V gene: TRBV20-1; D gene: TRBD2; J gene: TRBJ2-2; CDR3 DNA: TGCAGTGCTAGTCGGCTAGCGGGGGGAACCGGGGAGCTGTTTTTT; CDR3 protein: CSASRLAGGTGELFF
clone size: NA; V gene: TRBV5-1; D gene: NA; J gene: TRBJ2-5; CDR3 DNA: TGCGCCAGCAGTTTTTTTGGGGGGGCGGAAGAGACCCAGTACTTC; CDR3 protein: CASSFFGGAEETQYF
clone size: NA; V gene: TRBV5-1; D gene: TRBD1; J gene: TRBJ1-2; CDR3 DNA: TGCGCCAGCAGCTTGGGACAGGGGTTTAACTATGGCTACACCTTC; CDR3 protein: CASSLGQGFNYGYTF
clone size: NA; V gene: TRBV18; D gene: TRBD1; J gene: TRBJ2-3; CDR3 DNA: TGTGCCAGCTCACCTGGACAGGCGCAGTATTTT; CDR3 protein: CASSPGQAQYF
clone size: NA; V gene: TRBV6-6; D gene: TRBD2; J gene: TRBJ2-1; CDR3 DNA: TGTGCCAGCAGATTGACTAGCGGGGGGCCTAATGAGCAGTTCTTC; CDR3 protein: CASRLTSGGPNEQFF
clone size: NA; V gene: TRBV12-3/TRBV12-4; D gene: TRBD2; J gene: TRBJ2-1; CDR3 DNA: TGTGCCAGCATTCCAGCGGGGGGGACCTACAATGAGCAGTTCTTC; CDR3 protein: CASIPAGGTYNEQFF
clone size: NA; V gene: TRBV27; D gene: NA; J gene: TRBJ1-1; CDR3 DNA: TGTGCCAGCAGTTTATCTCGTAACACTGAAGCTTTCTTT; CDR3 protein: CASSLSRNTEAFF
clone size: NA; V gene: TRBV3-1; D gene: TRBD1; J gene: TRBJ1-5; CDR3 DNA: TGTGCCAGCAGCCCCGGACAGGGTGGTGGTCAGCCCCAGCATTTT; CDR3 protein: CASSPGQGGGQPQHF
clone size: once; V gene: TRBV27; D gene: NA; J gene: TRBJ2-5; CDR3 DNA: TGTGCCAGCAGTTTAAACTCCGGCTTGTCAGGGACCCAGTACTTC; CDR3 protein: CASSLNSGLSGTQYF
clone size: NA; V gene: TRBV11-2; D gene: NA; J gene: TRBJ1-1; CDR3 DNA: TGTGCCAGCAGCCGAGGGGACGGTGAAGCTTTCTTT; CDR3 protein: CASSRGDGEAFF
clone size: NA; V gene: TRBV5-4; D gene: TRBD1; J gene: TRBJ2-1; CDR3 DNA: TGTGCCAGCCCATCAGGGGGCTTC; CDR3 protein: CASPSGGF
clone size: NA; V gene: TRBV5-1; D gene: NA; J gene: TRBJ1-1; CDR3 DNA: TGCGCCAGCAGCCCCATGGGGGATCCGAACACTGAAGCTTTCTTT; CDR3 protein: CASSPMGDPNTEAFF
clone size: NA; V gene: TRBV6-2/TRBV6-3; D gene: NA; J gene: TRBJ1-1; CDR3 DNA: TGTGCCAGCAGGCCGGCGACCGGGGGGTACACTGAAGCTTTCTTT; CDR3 protein: CASRPATGGYTEAFF
clone size: NA; V gene: TRBV20-1; D gene: NA; J gene: TRBJ2-7; CDR3 DNA: TGCAGTGCCCTCCCCGGCGGGCCCAGCTCCTACGAGCAGTACTTC; CDR3 protein: CSALPGGPSSYEQYF
clone size: NA; V gene: TRBV5-1; D gene: TRBD2; J gene: TRBJ2-1; CDR3 DNA: TGCGCCAGCAGCTTGAAGACTAGCGGCCCCTACAATGAGCAGTTCTTC; CDR3 protein: CASSLKTSGPYNEQFF
clone size: NA; V gene: TRBV3-1; D gene: NA; J gene: TRBJ1-1; CDR3 DNA: TGTGCCAGCAGCCTTCGTGGCAAGAAGAACACTGAAGCTTTCTTT; CDR3 protein: CASSLRGKKNTEAFF
clone size: NA; V gene: TRBV29-1; D gene: NA; J gene: TRBJ1-2; CDR3 DNA: TGCAGCGTGAGAGGACCTAACTATGGCTACACCTTC; CDR3 protein: CSVRGPNYGYTF
clone size: once; V gene: TRBV3-1; D gene: NA; J gene: TRBJ2-5; CDR3 DNA: TGTGCCAGCAGCCAAATGGAAGAGACCCAGTACTTC; CDR3 protein: CASSQMEETQYF
clone size: NA; V gene: TRBV20-1; D gene: NA; J gene: TRBJ1-2; CDR3 DNA: TGCAGTGCAAACACACTAAACTATGGCTACACCTTC; CDR3 protein: CSANTLNYGYTF
clone size: once; V gene: TRBV12-3/TRBV12-4; D gene: TRBD2; J gene: TRBJ2-4; CDR3 DNA: TGTGCCAGCAGTTCGCCCGGGACTAGTATAACTCAGTACTTC; CDR3 protein: CASSSPGTSITQYF
clone size: NA; V gene: TRBV5-6; D gene: NA; J gene: TRBJ1-2; CDR3 DNA: TGTGCCAGCAGCTCCCTCGCGGGGGTGGGCTACACCTTC; CDR3 protein: CASSSLAGVGYTF
clone size: NA; V gene: TRBV20-1; D gene: NA; J gene: TRBJ2-3; CDR3 DNA: TGCAGTGCTACCCTCGAGGATACGCAGTATTTT; CDR3 protein: CSATLEDTQYF
clone size: NA; V gene: TRBV6-5; D gene: NA; J gene: TRBJ2-5; CDR3 DNA: TGTGCCAGCAGTTACTCGGGGGAGACCCAGTACTTC; CDR3 protein: CASSYSGETQYF
clone size: NA; V gene: TRBV11-2; D gene: NA; J gene: TRBJ2-3; CDR3 DNA: TGTGCCAGCAGCTTAGATTGGGGGCCCACAGATACGCAGTATTTT; CDR3 protein: CASSLDWGPTDTQYF
clone size: once; V gene: TRBV14; D gene: NA; J gene: TRBJ2-3; CDR3 DNA: TGTGCCAGCAGCCAAGGACGAGTGACCTTCACAGATTCGTATTTT; CDR3 protein: CASSQGRVTFTDSYF
clone size: NA; V gene: TRBV20-1; D gene: NA; J gene: TRBJ2-5; CDR3 DNA: TGCAGTGCTACGGGCCAGAACGGGGAGACCCAGTACTTC; CDR3 protein: CSATGQNGETQYF
clone size: NA; V gene: TRBV29-1; D gene: TRBD1; J gene: TRBJ2-1; CDR3 DNA: TGCAGCGTTGTCTGGGACAGCTCCTACAATGAGCAGTTCTTC; CDR3 protein: CSVVWDSSYNEQFF
clone size: NA; V gene: TRBV5-6; D gene: NA; J gene: TRBJ2-1; CDR3 DNA: TGTGCCAGCACTGGGACAAAAGGGGTTACCCGCGCCAATGAGCAGTTCTTC; CDR3 protein: CASTGTKGVTRANEQFF
clone size: once; V gene: TRBV5-1; D gene: TRBD1; J gene: TRBJ2-5; CDR3 DNA: TGCGCCAGCAGCTTGGCGACAGGGTCAGAGACCCAGTACTTC; CDR3 protein: CASSLATGSETQYF
clone size: NA; V gene: TRBV12-3/TRBV12-4; D gene: NA; J gene: TRBJ2-5; CDR3 DNA: TGTGCCAGCAGTAAAACCACAGGGTTTCGAGAGACCCAGTACTTC; CDR3 protein: CASSKTTGFRETQYF
clone size: NA; V gene: TRBV9; D gene: NA; J gene: TRBJ2-7; CDR3 DNA: TGTGCCAGCAGCGCATCGTCAGGGTCCGAGCAGTACTTC; CDR3 protein: CASSASSGSEQYF